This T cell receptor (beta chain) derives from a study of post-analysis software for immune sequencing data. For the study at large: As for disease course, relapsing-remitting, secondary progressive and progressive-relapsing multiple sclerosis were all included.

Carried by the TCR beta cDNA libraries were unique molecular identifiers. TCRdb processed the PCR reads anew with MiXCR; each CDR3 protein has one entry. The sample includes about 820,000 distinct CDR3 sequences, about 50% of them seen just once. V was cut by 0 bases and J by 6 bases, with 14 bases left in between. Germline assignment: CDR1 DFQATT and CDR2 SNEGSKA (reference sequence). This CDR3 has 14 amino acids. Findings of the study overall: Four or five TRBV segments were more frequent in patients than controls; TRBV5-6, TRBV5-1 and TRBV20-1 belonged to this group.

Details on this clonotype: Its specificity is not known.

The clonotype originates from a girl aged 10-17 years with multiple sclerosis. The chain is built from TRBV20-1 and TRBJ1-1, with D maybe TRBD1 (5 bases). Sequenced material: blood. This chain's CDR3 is CSARDSQGWAEAFF. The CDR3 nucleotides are TGCAGTGCTAGAGATTCGCAGGGATGGGCTGAAGCTTTCTTT.